A selection of T cell receptor beta chains follows, all from one sample in a study of OX40 agonist ivuxolimab in advanced cancers. TCRdb keeps only in-frame clones here, not all; method: immunoSEQ multiplex PCR. Of roughly 70,000 clones in the sample, approximately 86% were seen once. The specimen comprised CD4+ or CD8+ T cells sorted from blood, sampled in a trial of the OX40 agonist ivuxolimab. The receptor set was obtained from an adult with an advanced solid tumor such as melanoma, head and neck, liver or kidney cancer. The CDR3 runs from the conserved cysteine through the conserved F or W. The D gene is left open where the match is weak. Clone size is shown for a subset of rows, as once, few, many or a class of expanded clone.

v_gene: TRBV9
abundance: -
j_gene: TRBJ2-2
d_gene: TRBD2
CDR3nt: TGTGCCAGCAGCGGCGGGGGTTCAGGGACCGGGGAGCTGTTTTTT
CDR3aa: CASSGGGSGTGELFF

v_gene: TRBV7-3
abundance: -
j_gene: TRBJ2-1
d_gene: -
CDR3nt: TGTGCCAGCAGCCCCCGGGCAGGCCCGTTACAGGACTTGGGACACAATGAGCAGTTCTTC
CDR3aa: CASSPRAGPLQDLGHNEQFF

v_gene: TRBV25-1
abundance: -
j_gene: TRBJ2-1
d_gene: -
CDR3nt: TGTGCCAGCAGAATGGACAAAAACAATGAGCAGTTCTTC
CDR3aa: CASRMDKNNEQFF

v_gene: TRBV7-9
abundance: -
j_gene: TRBJ2-7
d_gene: -
CDR3nt: TGTGCCAGCAGCCCCGACGGATTTTGGGACGAGCAGTACTTC
CDR3aa: CASSPDGFWDEQYF

v_gene: TRBV28
abundance: -
j_gene: TRBJ1-5
d_gene: TRBD1
CDR3nt: TGTGCCAGCAGTTCACCGGAGGACAGGGTCGGCAATCAGCCCCAGCATTTT
CDR3aa: CASSSPEDRVGNQPQHF

v_gene: TRBV5-1
abundance: -
j_gene: TRBJ1-1
d_gene: -
CDR3nt: TGCGCCAGCAGCTTGGCCCGGACGGCGGGGGGGTCTGAAGCTTTCTTT
CDR3aa: CASSLARTAGGSEAFF

v_gene: TRBV11-2
abundance: -
j_gene: TRBJ2-5
d_gene: -
CDR3nt: TGTGCCAGCAGCTTAGGATTTGTCGGGGGCGGGAAGGTTGAGACCCAGTACTTC
CDR3aa: CASSLGFVGGGKVETQYF

v_gene: TRBV14
abundance: -
j_gene: TRBJ1-3
d_gene: -
CDR3nt: TGTGCCAGCAGCCAAGGCTATAATCGAGAGCTTTCTGGAAACACCATATATTTT
CDR3aa: CASSQGYNRELSGNTIYF

v_gene: TRBV9
abundance: once
j_gene: TRBJ2-5
d_gene: -
CDR3nt: TGTGCCAGCAGCACCACCGGCAGTGCTGGGGGGGAGACCCAGTACTTC
CDR3aa: CASSTTGSAGGETQYF

v_gene: TRBV5-4
abundance: -
j_gene: TRBJ1-6
d_gene: TRBD1
CDR3nt: TGTGCCAGCAGCCCAGGGGGCGAATCACCCCTCCACTTT
CDR3aa: CASSPGGESPLHF

v_gene: TRBV18
abundance: -
j_gene: TRBJ1-1
d_gene: -
CDR3nt: TGTGCCAGCTCACCACTCCAACACCAGAACACTGAAGCTTTCTTT
CDR3aa: CASSPLQHQNTEAFF

v_gene: TRBV5-4
abundance: -
j_gene: TRBJ2-3
d_gene: TRBD2
CDR3nt: TGTGCCAGCAGCTTGAGACTAGCGGTTAGCACAGATACGCAGTATTTT
CDR3aa: CASSLRLAVSTDTQYF

v_gene: TRBV28
abundance: -
j_gene: TRBJ1-3
d_gene: -
CDR3nt: TGTGCCAGCAGTTTAACACGCGAAAACACCATATATTTT
CDR3aa: CASSLTRENTIYF

v_gene: TRBV5-4
abundance: -
j_gene: TRBJ2-7
d_gene: -
CDR3nt: TGTGCCAGCAGCTTGGGACAGCCAGCCTACGAGCAGTACTTC
CDR3aa: CASSLGQPAYEQYF

v_gene: TRBV5-1
abundance: -
j_gene: TRBJ1-1
d_gene: -
CDR3nt: TGCGCCAGCAGCTTGGCAGATAACACTGAAGCTTTCTTT
CDR3aa: CASSLADNTEAFF

v_gene: TRBV15
abundance: -
j_gene: TRBJ2-1
d_gene: TRBD2
CDR3nt: TGTGCCACCAGCAGAGGTGACTGGGCTAGCGGTGACAATGAGCAGTTCTTC
CDR3aa: CATSRGDWASGDNEQFF

v_gene: TRBV7-8
abundance: -
j_gene: TRBJ2-7
d_gene: -
CDR3nt: TGTGCCAGCAGCTTAGTCGGCTACCAAACCTCCTACGAGCAGTACTTC
CDR3aa: CASSLVGYQTSYEQYF

v_gene: TRBV28
abundance: -
j_gene: TRBJ2-6
d_gene: TRBD1
CDR3nt: TGTGCCAGCAGTTCCCGGGACAGGGGTGGAGGGGCCAACGTCCTGACTTTC
CDR3aa: CASSSRDRGGGANVLTF

v_gene: TRBV7-2
abundance: -
j_gene: TRBJ2-7
d_gene: -
CDR3nt: TGTGCCAGCAGCCGCATGTATACGACAGCAACCTACGAGCAGTACTTC
CDR3aa: CASSRMYTTATYEQYF

v_gene: TRBV6-1
abundance: once
j_gene: TRBJ2-3
d_gene: -
CDR3nt: TGTGCCAGCAGTGAAGGGATCCCGCAGTATTTT
CDR3aa: CASSEGIPQYF

v_gene: TRBV5-1
abundance: -
j_gene: TRBJ2-7
d_gene: -
CDR3nt: TGCGCCAGCAGCATCCGGGACGAGCAGTACTTC
CDR3aa: CASSIRDEQYF

v_gene: TRBV7-9
abundance: -
j_gene: TRBJ2-1
d_gene: -
CDR3nt: TGTGCCAGCAGCTTACTATATGAGCAGTTCTTC
CDR3aa: CASSLLYEQFF

v_gene: TRBV7-2
abundance: -
j_gene: TRBJ2-3
d_gene: -
CDR3nt: TGTGCCAGCAGCTTGGGGGGGCCAACAGATACGCAGTATTTT
CDR3aa: CASSLGGPTDTQYF

v_gene: TRBV27
abundance: -
j_gene: TRBJ2-3
d_gene: -
CDR3nt: TGTGCCAGCAGTTTATCGAGACCGGATACGCAGTATTTT
CDR3aa: CASSLSRPDTQYF

v_gene: TRBV2
abundance: -
j_gene: TRBJ2-7
d_gene: -
CDR3nt: TGTGCCAGCGCCCAGGGTTACGAGCAGTACTTC
CDR3aa: CASAQGYEQYF

v_gene: TRBV18
abundance: -
j_gene: TRBJ2-3
d_gene: -
CDR3nt: TGTGCCAGCTCACCACAGGGGACAGATACGCAGTATTTT
CDR3aa: CASSPQGTDTQYF

v_gene: TRBV2
abundance: -
j_gene: TRBJ2-3
d_gene: -
CDR3nt: TGTGCCAGCAGTGAAGGAGGGCGCGATACGCAGTATTTT
CDR3aa: CASSEGGRDTQYF

v_gene: TRBV7-9
abundance: -
j_gene: TRBJ1-1
d_gene: TRBD1
CDR3nt: TGTGCCAGCAGCTTAGGACGACAGGGCCCTGAAGCTTTCTTT
CDR3aa: CASSLGRQGPEAFF

v_gene: TRBV7-3
abundance: -
j_gene: TRBJ2-2
d_gene: TRBD1
CDR3nt: TGTGCCAGCAGCGCGACAGGGGTCGGGGAGCTGTTTTTT
CDR3aa: CASSATGVGELFF

v_gene: TRBV28
abundance: -
j_gene: TRBJ2-7
d_gene: -
CDR3nt: TGTGCCAGCAGTTCTTGGGACAACTCCTACGAGCAGTACTTC
CDR3aa: CASSSWDNSYEQYF

v_gene: TRBV2
abundance: -
j_gene: TRBJ2-6
d_gene: -
CDR3nt: TGTGCCAGCAGCGACCACTCTGGGGCCAACGTCCTGACTTTC
CDR3aa: CASSDHSGANVLTF

v_gene: TRBV19
abundance: -
j_gene: TRBJ1-5
d_gene: -
CDR3nt: TGTGCCAGTAGTATATGGGGGGGGAATCAGCCCCAGCATTTT
CDR3aa: CASSIWGGNQPQHF

v_gene: TRBV21-1
abundance: -
j_gene: TRBJ2-5
d_gene: -
CDR3nt: TGTGCCAGCAGCAAAGGAAAAGGGTGGCAGAAAGAGACCCAGTACTTC
CDR3aa: CASSKGKGWQKETQYF

v_gene: TRBV5-4
abundance: -
j_gene: TRBJ2-5
d_gene: TRBD2
CDR3nt: TGTGCCAGCAGCCCTCCGGGACTAGCGGGAGAAGAGACCCAGTACTTC
CDR3aa: CASSPPGLAGEETQYF

v_gene: TRBV6-6
abundance: -
j_gene: TRBJ1-3
d_gene: -
CDR3nt: TGTGCCAGCAGTGGCCCGGGACAAATCTCTGGAAACACCATATATTTT
CDR3aa: CASSGPGQISGNTIYF

v_gene: TRBV7-2
abundance: -
j_gene: TRBJ2-5
d_gene: -
CDR3nt: TGTGCCAGCAGCTTAGTTGCCGGGAGTGCGGGGACCCAGTACTTC
CDR3aa: CASSLVAGSAGTQYF

v_gene: TRBV20-1
abundance: -
j_gene: TRBJ2-5
d_gene: -
CDR3nt: TGCAGTGCGGAGAGCCAAGAGACCCAGTACTTC
CDR3aa: CSAESQETQYF

v_gene: TRBV11-2
abundance: -
j_gene: TRBJ2-1
d_gene: TRBD2
CDR3nt: TGTGCCAGCAGCCCCGGGACTAGGGTTCTTCCGCGCCCTGAATTCTTC
CDR3aa: CASSPGTRVLPRPEFF

v_gene: TRBV28
abundance: -
j_gene: TRBJ2-3
d_gene: -
CDR3nt: TGTGCCAGCGGTTGGACGGCAGATACGCAGTATTTT
CDR3aa: CASGWTADTQYF

v_gene: TRBV11-1
abundance: -
j_gene: TRBJ1-2
d_gene: TRBD1
CDR3nt: TGTGCCAGCAGCTTAAGACAGGGCAACGGCTACACCTTC
CDR3aa: CASSLRQGNGYTF

v_gene: TRBV19
abundance: -
j_gene: TRBJ1-1
d_gene: -
CDR3nt: TGTGCCAGTAGTCTTCGCGGAAACACTGAAGCTTTCTTT
CDR3aa: CASSLRGNTEAFF

v_gene: TRBV11-2
abundance: -
j_gene: TRBJ2-2
d_gene: -
CDR3nt: TGTGCCAGCAGCCAAGGGACACCTACCGGGGAGCTGTTTTTT
CDR3aa: CASSQGTPTGELFF

v_gene: TRBV28
abundance: -
j_gene: TRBJ1-2
d_gene: -
CDR3nt: TGTGCCAGCAGTTTCGGCAGGGATTATGGCTACACCTTC
CDR3aa: CASSFGRDYGYTF

v_gene: TRBV11-3
abundance: many
j_gene: TRBJ2-1
d_gene: -
CDR3nt: TGTGCCAGCTCTCAAACGGGGACGGCTTACAATGAGCAGTTCTTC
CDR3aa: CASSQTGTAYNEQFF

v_gene: TRBV6-5
abundance: once
j_gene: TRBJ2-5
d_gene: -
CDR3nt: TGTGCCAGCAGCTCTACGGAGACCCAGTACTTC
CDR3aa: CASSSTETQYF

v_gene: TRBV5-1
abundance: -
j_gene: TRBJ2-2
d_gene: -
CDR3nt: TGCGCCAGCAGCTTCTCCGGGAGTTACCCCACCGGGGAGCTGTTTTTT
CDR3aa: CASSFSGSYPTGELFF

v_gene: TRBV28
abundance: -
j_gene: TRBJ1-5
d_gene: -
CDR3nt: TGTGCCAGCAGACCCTTTGGAGGCTCGGGCAATCAGCCCCAGCATTTT
CDR3aa: CASRPFGGSGNQPQHF

v_gene: TRBV7-2
abundance: -
j_gene: TRBJ2-1
d_gene: TRBD2
CDR3nt: TGTGCCAGCAGCCGCGGACTAGCGGGGAATGAGCAGTTCTTC
CDR3aa: CASSRGLAGNEQFF

v_gene: TRBV2
abundance: few
j_gene: TRBJ2-5
d_gene: -
CDR3nt: TGTGCCAGCAGTGAGGTAGAGGGAGAGACCCAGTACTTC
CDR3aa: CASSEVEGETQYF

v_gene: TRBV30
abundance: medium-sized
j_gene: TRBJ1-5
d_gene: TRBD1
CDR3nt: TGTGCCTGGAGTGTAGGGACAGGGAATCAGCCCCAGCATTTT
CDR3aa: CAWSVGTGNQPQHF

v_gene: TRBV7-3
abundance: -
j_gene: TRBJ1-1
d_gene: -
CDR3nt: TGTGCCAGCAGCTTACTCGGAGCTATGAACACTGAAGCTTTCTTT
CDR3aa: CASSLLGAMNTEAFF

v_gene: TRBV4-2
abundance: -
j_gene: TRBJ1-6
d_gene: TRBD1
CDR3nt: TGTGCCAGCAGCCAAGATAGACAGGGCTCACCCCTCCACTTT
CDR3aa: CASSQDRQGSPLHF

v_gene: TRBV5-6
abundance: -
j_gene: TRBJ2-1
d_gene: -
CDR3nt: TGTGCCAGCAGCTTGGTGGGCGATGAGCAGTTCTTC
CDR3aa: CASSLVGDEQFF

v_gene: TRBV7-3
abundance: few
j_gene: TRBJ2-7
d_gene: -
CDR3nt: TGTGCCAGCAGCTCCGGGACATCTCTCTACGAGCAGTACTTC
CDR3aa: CASSSGTSLYEQYF